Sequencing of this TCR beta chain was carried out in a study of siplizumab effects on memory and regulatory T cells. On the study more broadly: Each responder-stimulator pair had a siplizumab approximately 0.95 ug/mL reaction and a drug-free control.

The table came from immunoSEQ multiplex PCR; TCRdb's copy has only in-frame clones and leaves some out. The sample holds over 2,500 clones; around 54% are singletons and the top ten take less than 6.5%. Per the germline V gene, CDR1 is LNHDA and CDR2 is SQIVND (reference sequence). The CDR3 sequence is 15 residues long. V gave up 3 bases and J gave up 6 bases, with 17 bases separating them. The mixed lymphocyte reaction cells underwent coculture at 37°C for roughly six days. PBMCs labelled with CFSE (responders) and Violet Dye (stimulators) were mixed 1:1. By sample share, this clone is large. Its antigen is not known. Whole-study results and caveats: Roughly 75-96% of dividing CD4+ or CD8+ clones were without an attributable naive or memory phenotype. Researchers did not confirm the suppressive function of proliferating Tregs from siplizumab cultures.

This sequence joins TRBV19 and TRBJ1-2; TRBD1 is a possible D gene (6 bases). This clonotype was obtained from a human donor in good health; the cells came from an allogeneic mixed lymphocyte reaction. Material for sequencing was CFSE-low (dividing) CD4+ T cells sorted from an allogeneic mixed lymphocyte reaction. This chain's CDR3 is CASSMRGGQINGYTF. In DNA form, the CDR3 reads TGTGCCAGTAGTATGAGGGGTGGACAGATCAATGGCTACACCTTC.